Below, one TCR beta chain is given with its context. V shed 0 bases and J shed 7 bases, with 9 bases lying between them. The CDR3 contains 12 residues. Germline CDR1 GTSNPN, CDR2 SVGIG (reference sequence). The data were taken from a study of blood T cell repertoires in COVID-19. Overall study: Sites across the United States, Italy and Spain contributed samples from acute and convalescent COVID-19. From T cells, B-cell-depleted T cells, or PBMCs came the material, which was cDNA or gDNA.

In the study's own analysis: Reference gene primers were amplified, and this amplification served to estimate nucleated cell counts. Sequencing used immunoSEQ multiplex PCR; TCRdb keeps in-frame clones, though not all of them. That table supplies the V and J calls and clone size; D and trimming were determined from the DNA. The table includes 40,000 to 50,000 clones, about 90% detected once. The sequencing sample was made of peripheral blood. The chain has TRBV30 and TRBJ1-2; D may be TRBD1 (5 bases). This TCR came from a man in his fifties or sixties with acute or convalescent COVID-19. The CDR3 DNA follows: TGTGCCTGGAGTGTAAGGGGTTTTGGCTACACCTTC. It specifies CAWSVRGFGYTF.